Only a few counts were recorded for the clone carrying this TCR beta chain. Its antigen is still unknown. This specimen belongs to a study of CD8 T cells in ankylosing spondylitis. Study findings and constraints: A TCR beta motif made of fewer than ten highly homologous variants seemed typical of ankylosing spondylitis blood. Some of these motif variants have turned up before, in reports on reactive arthritis synovial fluid and blood. Peripheral blood samples showed relatively rare disease-linked clones, and these clones were CD8+. Reports say disease-linked clones showed up significantly more in matched ankylosing spondylitis synovial fluid.

With molecular barcodes, quantitative 5'-RACE was used to make the TCR beta libraries. TCRdb called the 5' RACE reads again in MiXCR, with one record for every CDR3 protein. The data hold roughly 350,000 distinct CDR3 sequences, with 7% to 9% observed a single time. This CDR3 is 15 amino acids long. Germline CDR1 is WSHSY and CDR2 is SAAADI. V lost 10 bases to trimming and J lost 6 bases; unmatched junction nucleotides: 11. The V and J genes are TRBV10-2 and TRBJ2-3, with 12 positions matching TRBD2. The sample comprised blood, either unsorted or a sorted T cell fraction (not recorded which). This clonotype originated in a male donor with ankylosing spondylitis. Written as DNA, the CDR3 is TGCGCCACCGACACGACTAGCGGGAGACTTGATACGCAGTATTTT. It is translated as CATDTTSGRLDTQYF.